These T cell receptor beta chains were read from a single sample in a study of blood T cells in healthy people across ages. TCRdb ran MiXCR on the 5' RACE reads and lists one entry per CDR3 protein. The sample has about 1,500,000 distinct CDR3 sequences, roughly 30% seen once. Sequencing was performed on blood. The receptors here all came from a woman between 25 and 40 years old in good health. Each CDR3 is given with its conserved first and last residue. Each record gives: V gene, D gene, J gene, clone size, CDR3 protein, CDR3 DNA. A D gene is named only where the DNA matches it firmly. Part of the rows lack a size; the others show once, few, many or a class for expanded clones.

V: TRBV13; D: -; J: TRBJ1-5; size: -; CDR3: CASSLSTSKQPQHF; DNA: TGTGCCAGCAGCTTATCTACTAGTAAGCAGCCCCAGCATTTT
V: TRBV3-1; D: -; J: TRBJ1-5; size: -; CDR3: CVSSQNLEPQHF; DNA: TGTGTCAGCAGCCAAAATCTGGAGCCCCAGCATTTT
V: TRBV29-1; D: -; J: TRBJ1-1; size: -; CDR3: CSVENSGRVTEAFF; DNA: TGCAGCGTTGAGAATTCGGGGCGGGTCACTGAAGCTTTCTTT
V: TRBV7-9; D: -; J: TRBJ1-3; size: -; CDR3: CASSLWGGPNSGNTIYF; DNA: TGTGCCAGCAGCTTATGGGGCGGACCCAACTCTGGAAACACCATATATTTT
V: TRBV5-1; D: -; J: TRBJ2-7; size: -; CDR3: CASSLAWREHEQYF; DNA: TGCGCCAGCAGCCTGGCATGGAGGGAACACGAGCAGTACTTC
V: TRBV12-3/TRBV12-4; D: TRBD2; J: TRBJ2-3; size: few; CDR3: CASTTSGNTDTQYF; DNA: TGTGCCAGTACGACTAGCGGGAACACAGATACGCAGTATTTT
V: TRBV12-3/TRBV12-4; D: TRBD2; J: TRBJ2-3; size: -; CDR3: CASSFGGSGSMDTQYF; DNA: TGTGCCAGCAGTTTTGGGGGTAGCGGGAGCATGGATACGCAGTATTTT
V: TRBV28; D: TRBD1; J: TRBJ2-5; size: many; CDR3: CASSWDRVQETQYF; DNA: TGTGCCAGCAGTTGGGACAGAGTACAAGAGACCCAGTACTTC
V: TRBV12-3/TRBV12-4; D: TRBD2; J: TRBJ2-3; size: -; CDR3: CASTTSGGPTDTQYF; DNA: TGTGCCAGCACGACTAGCGGGGGGCCCACAGATACGCAGTATTTT
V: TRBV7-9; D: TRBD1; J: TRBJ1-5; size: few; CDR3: CASSLDRGMGNQPQHF; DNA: TGTGCCAGCAGCTTAGACAGGGGTATGGGCAATCAGCCCCAGCATTTT
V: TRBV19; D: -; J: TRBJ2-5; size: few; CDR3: CASSTDGAGETQYF; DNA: TGTGCCAGTAGTACGGACGGGGCCGGGGAGACCCAGTACTTC
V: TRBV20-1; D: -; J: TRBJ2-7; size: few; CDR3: CSARGPEYEQYF; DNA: TGCAGTGCTAGGGGGCCGGAATACGAGCAGTACTTC
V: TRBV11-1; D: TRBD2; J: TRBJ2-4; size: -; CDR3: CASSFFGGQPGTSEKNIQYF; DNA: TGTGCCAGCAGCTTTTTTGGTGGGCAACCCGGGACTAGCGAAAAAAACATTCAGTACTTC
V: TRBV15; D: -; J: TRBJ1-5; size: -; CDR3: CATSRDNNQPQHF; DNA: TGTGCCACCAGCAGAGACAACAATCAGCCCCAGCATTTT
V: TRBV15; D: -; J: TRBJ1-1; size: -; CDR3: CATSRSLPIQARGTEAFF; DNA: TGTGCCACCAGCAGAAGCCTCCCTATACAGGCGCGGGGCACTGAAGCTTTCTTT
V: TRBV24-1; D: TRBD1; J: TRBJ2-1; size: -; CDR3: CATSPGTGYPNEQFF; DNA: TGTGCCACCAGCCCCGGGACAGGGTACCCCAATGAGCAGTTCTTC
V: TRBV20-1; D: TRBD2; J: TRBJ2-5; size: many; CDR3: CSARVGGEAQETQYF; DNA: TGCAGTGCTAGAGTCGGGGGGGAAGCCCAAGAGACCCAGTACTTC
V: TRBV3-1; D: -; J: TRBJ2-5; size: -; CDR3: CASSPYGRGPQETQYF; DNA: TGTGCCAGCAGCCCTTATGGGCGGGGGCCACAAGAGACCCAGTACTTC
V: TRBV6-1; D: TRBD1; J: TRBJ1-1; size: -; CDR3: CASSLRHGTGGMNTEAFF; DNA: TGTGCCAGCAGCCTCCGCCACGGGACAGGGGGCATGAACACTGAAGCTTTCTTT
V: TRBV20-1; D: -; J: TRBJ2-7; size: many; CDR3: CSATRPGGLSYEQYF; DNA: TGCAGTGCCACCCGACCGGGCGGCCTCTCCTACGAGCAGTACTTC
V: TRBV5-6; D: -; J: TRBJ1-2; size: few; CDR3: CASSFGEANYGYTF; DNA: TGTGCCAGCAGCTTTGGGGAGGCTAACTATGGCTACACCTTC
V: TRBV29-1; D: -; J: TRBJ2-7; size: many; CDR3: CSVEDALRTEQYF; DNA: TGCAGCGTTGAAGATGCCCTTCGGACCGAGCAGTACTTC
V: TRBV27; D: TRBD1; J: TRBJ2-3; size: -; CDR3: CASSWGQNTDTRYF; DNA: TGTGCCAGCAGTTGGGGACAGAACACAGATACGCGGTATTTT
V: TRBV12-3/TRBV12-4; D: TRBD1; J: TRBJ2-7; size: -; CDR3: CASSSLKGQGVSYEQYF; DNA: TGTGCCAGCAGTTCGCTTAAAGGACAGGGGGTTTCCTACGAGCAGTACTTC
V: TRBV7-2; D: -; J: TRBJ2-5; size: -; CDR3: CASNRGAQQETQYF; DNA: TGTGCCAGCAACCGAGGCGCGCAGCAAGAGACCCAGTACTTC
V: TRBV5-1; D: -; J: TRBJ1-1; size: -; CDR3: CASSLKMGRGTEAFF; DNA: TGCGCCAGCAGCCTGAAAATGGGGAGGGGCACTGAAGCTTTCTTT
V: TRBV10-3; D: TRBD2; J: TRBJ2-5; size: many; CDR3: CATLRLAGGGETQYF; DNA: TGTGCCACCCTTAGACTAGCGGGAGGAGGGGAGACCCAGTACTTC
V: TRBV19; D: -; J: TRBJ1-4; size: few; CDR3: CATGYEKLFF; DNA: TGTGCTACCGGGTATGAAAAACTGTTTTTT
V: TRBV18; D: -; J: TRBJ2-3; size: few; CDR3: CASSPQESDTQYF; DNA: TGTGCCAGCTCACCACAGGAATCAGATACGCAGTATTTT
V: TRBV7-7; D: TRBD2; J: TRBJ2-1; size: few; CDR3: CASSPLSGGANNEQFF; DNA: TGTGCCAGCAGCCCTCTTAGCGGGGGGGCCAATAATGAGCAGTTCTTC
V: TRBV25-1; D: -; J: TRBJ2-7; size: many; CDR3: CASSESAGPYEQYF; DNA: TGTGCCAGCAGTGAATCAGCAGGACCCTACGAGCAGTACTTC
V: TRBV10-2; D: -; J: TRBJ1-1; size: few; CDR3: CASSEPPGLNTEAFF; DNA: TGCGCCAGCAGTGAGCCGCCAGGGTTGAACACTGAAGCTTTCTTT
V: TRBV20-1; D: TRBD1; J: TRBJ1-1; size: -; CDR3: CSAQPGTDGTEAFF; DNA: TGCAGTGCTCAGCCAGGGACAGACGGGACTGAAGCTTTCTTT
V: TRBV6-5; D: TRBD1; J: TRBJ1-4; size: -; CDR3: CASSYSEGGAEKLFF; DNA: TGTGCCAGCAGTTACTCTGAAGGGGGCGCCGAAAAACTGTTTTTT
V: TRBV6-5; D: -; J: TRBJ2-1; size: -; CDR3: CASSYSRVAQRPSYNEQFF; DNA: TGTGCCAGCAGTTACTCGAGGGTAGCGCAGCGGCCCTCCTACAATGAGCAGTTCTTC
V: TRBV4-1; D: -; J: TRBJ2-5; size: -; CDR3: CASSLMAGLQETQYF; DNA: TGCGCCAGCAGCCTCATGGCGGGACTTCAAGAGACCCAGTACTTC
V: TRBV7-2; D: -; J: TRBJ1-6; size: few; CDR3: CASSLSWDNYNSPLHF; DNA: TGTGCCAGCAGCTTAAGCTGGGACAACTATAATTCACCCCTCCACTTT
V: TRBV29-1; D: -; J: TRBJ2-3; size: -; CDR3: CSATRTGRADTQYF; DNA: TGCAGCGCCACGCGGACAGGGAGGGCAGATACGCAGTATTTT
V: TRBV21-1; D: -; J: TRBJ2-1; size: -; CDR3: CASSETTGGARDEQFF; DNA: TGTGCCAGCAGCGAGACAACAGGGGGCGCGAGAGATGAGCAGTTCTTC
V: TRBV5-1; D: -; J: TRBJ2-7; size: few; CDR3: CASSLGGVPDYEQYF; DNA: TGCGCCAGCAGCTTGGGTGGGGTCCCGGACTACGAGCAGTACTTC